This T cell receptor (beta chain) was documented in a study of cytomegalovirus exposure and HLA in healthy donors. Study findings and constraints: In a later analysis, TCR beta V- and J-gene trimming showed a link to a missense DCLRE1C variant.

About this clone: Its target is unknown.

Use of 60 Vbeta and 13 Jbeta primers characterized the PCR. TCRdb's table, derived via immunoSEQ multiplex PCR, lists solely in-frame clones and lacks some. This sample has around 200,000 clones; around four fifths occur once, and the top ten carry less than 4.5%. The CDR3 contains 17 residues. Trimming took off 1 base at V and 0 bases at J, with 15 bases between the two ends. CDR1 is KGHSH and CDR2 is LQKENI in the germline V gene. This clonotype was sampled from a woman between 55 and 75 years old in good health and CMV-seropositive. The chain has TRBV18 and TRBJ1-1, with D perhaps matching TRBD1 (5 bases). The sample taken for sequencing was PBMCs. CDR3 residues: CASSPRGAGSMNTEAFF. DNA for the CDR3: TGTGCCAGCTCACCACGCGGGGCGGGGTCCATGAACACTGAAGCTTTCTTT.